The 3 T cell receptor beta chains reported below all come from one sample, sequenced in a study of PD-1 blockade in classical Hodgkin lymphoma. The time point was: newly diagnosed, previously untreated cHL patient sample. By magnetic negative selection, CD4+ T cells were purified from thawed PBMCs. TCRdb's copy holds only in-frame clones and misses some; the assay was immunoSEQ multiplex PCR. The data contain some 28,000 clones, about 89% of them singletons. The sequenced material came from CD4+ T cells from blood. These receptors originate from a human donor with classical Hodgkin lymphoma.

J is TRBJ1-5 and V is TRBV10-1; D is unclear. This CDR3 is built from 12 residues. Trimming pared 8 bases from V and 3 bases from J, leaving 8 bases between. Looked up from germline, CDR1 is WNHNN and CDR2 is SYGVQD (reference sequence). The CDR3 coding sequence is TGCGCCAGCGGGAATACCAATCAGCCCCAGCATTTT. Translation: CASGNTNQPQHF.

This clone was recorded only once. V and J are TRBV9 and TRBJ2-3; 9 bases are a match to TRBD2. V lost 0 bases, J lost 4 bases, and 3 bases stayed unmatched. CDR1 is SGDLS, CDR2 YYNGEE, per germline. This CDR3 is built from 15 residues. The CDR3 protein is CASSVGGTSPDTQYF. As DNA, the CDR3 is TGTGCCAGCAGCGTAGGGGGGACTAGCCCAGATACGCAGTATTTT. Full variable domain (outside the CDR3, taken from reference TRBV9 and TRBJ2-3): DSGVTQTPKHLITATGQRVTLRCSPRSGDLSVYWYQQSLDQGLQFLIQYYNGEERAKGNILERFSAQQFPDLHSELNLSSLELGDSALYFCASSVGGTSPDTQYFGPGTRLTVL.

The chain links TRBV28 to TRBJ2-6; 8 bases align to TRBD1. The CDR3 consists of 19 residues. V trimming: 0 bases; J trimming: 0 bases; junction bases outside the gene matches: 7. CDR1 is MDHEN and CDR2 is SYDVKM in the germline V gene. In DNA form, the CDR3 reads TGTGCCAGCAGTTTATGGGGGGGACAGGAAAGCTCTGGGGCCAACGTCCTGACTTTC. This translates into CASSLWGGQESSGANVLTF.